This entry is about one T cell receptor beta chain. As yet, its antigen is unknown. The data were obtained in a study of T cells in narcolepsy. In the study overall: Enrolled donors included narcolepsy type 1 or type 2 patients and healthy controls.

Profiling relied on immunoSEQ multiplex PCR, and the TCRdb table lists in-frame clones only, not all of them. Of tens of thousands of clones listed, roughly four fifths are singletons. Broader study findings: Comparing one patient's CSF and blood CD4+ clonotypes highlighted HCRT- and TRIB2-specific autoreactive clonotypes. No autoreactive T cell clone sequences appeared in some memory CD4+ repertoires.

Trimming took 3 bases from V and 6 from J; bases not matched to a gene: 4. CDR1 SGHDT and CDR2 YYEEEE come from the germline V gene. CDR3 length: 14 amino acids. Specimen: memory (CD45RA-) CD4+ T cells from blood. This TCR was recovered from a human donor in good health. The rearrangement uses TRBV5-6 and TRBJ2-4, with 9 positions matching TRBD1. The CDR3 coding sequence is TGTGCCAGCAGCTCACCGGGACAGGGAAACATTCAGTACTTC. Translated, it gives CASSSPGQGNIQYF.